The T cell receptor beta chain under discussion was sequenced for a study of blood T cells in healthy people across ages. Combining a sample-barcoded 5' primer with a J-beta primer mix, a second PCR ran for about 7 to 12 cycles. TCRdb reanalysed the 5' RACE reads using MiXCR and keeps one entry per CDR3 protein. The data contain around 780,000 distinct CDR3 sequences, around 25% of them singletons. Germline lookup yields CDR1 SGHAT and CDR2 FQNNGV. This CDR3 has 15 amino acids. This clonotype has more than one count but fewer than ten. Separately, the same data were catalogued under a study of T cells of mothers and their children.

This chain links TRBV11-2 with TRBJ2-5; D possibly corresponds to TRBD2 (7 bases). The DNA matches TRBJ2-1 better at its end, which makes the J call doubtful. Sequencing used blood. This receptor was identified in a boy younger than 18 in good health. CDR3 DNA: TGTGCCAGCAGCTTGGGGGGGGGCAGGGGTAATGAGCAGTTCTTC. Amino acids: CASSLGGGRGNEQFF.